Below, 6 T cell receptor beta chains from the same sample are listed, as sequenced in a study of spatial heterogeneity in lung cancer. TCRdb itself ran the 5' RACE reads through MiXCR, one entry per CDR3 protein. The data hold about 11,000 distinct CDR3 sequences, with roughly 6.2% observed a single time. Time point: sample taken at primary tumor resection. Material for sequencing was whole RNA from tumor, nontumor lung or frozen PBMC, left unsorted. Material: PBMCs, obtained at surgery. These receptors were collected from a male donor with early-stage non-small cell lung cancer.

With regard to this clonotype: Within a library made for alpha chains, this beta chain is off target, and its count is uninformative. V is TRBV6-2 or TRBV6-3 and J is TRBJ1-1; D unclear. The length of the CDR3 is 12 residues. Germline V gene data show CDR1 as MNHEY and CDR2 as SVGEGT. V shed 7 bases and J shed 1 base, with 7 bases lying between them. CDR3 region: CASKEENTEAFF. In DNA form, the CDR3 reads TGTGCCAGCAAAGAAGAGAACACTGAAGCTTTCTTT.

In its sample, this clonotype ranks as medium-sized. This beta chain turned up in a library designed for alpha chains; as an off-target read, its abundance says little. The chain employs TRBV7-2 and TRBJ2-7; 8 bases agree with TRBD2. CDR3 length: 14 residues. Unmatched junction bases numbered 0, after V lost 2 bases and J lost 0 bases. The germline V gene has CDR1 SGHTA and CDR2 FQGNSA. CDR3 loop: CASSLLAGSYEQYF. The CDR3 nucleotides read TGTGCCAGCAGCTTACTAGCGGGCTCCTACGAGCAGTACTTC.

In its sample, this clonotype was seen many times. This beta chain slipped into a library made for alpha chains as a stray read, so its size is not meaningful. J is TRBJ2-2 and V is TRBV20-1; D could derive from TRBD1 or TRBD2 (6 bases each). The germline V gene encodes CDR1 DFQATT and CDR2 SNEGSKA (reference sequence). This CDR3 contains 17 residues. The germline V and J ends were trimmed by 2 bases and 0 bases, with 16 bases remaining between them. This CDR3 reads CSARWGAVNANTGELFF. The CDR3 region has the DNA TGCAGTGCTAGATGGGGGGCGGTGAACGCGAACACCGGGGAGCTGTTTTTT.

Only a few counts were recorded for this clonotype. The library was built for alpha chains, so this beta chain is an off-target read and its size means little. This chain links TRBV20-1 with TRBJ2-7; no definite D call. This CDR3 has 11 residues. Germline V gene data show CDR1 as DFQATT and CDR2 as SNEGSKA (reference sequence). Trimming left V 3 bases short and J 6 bases short, with 9 bases between. The DNA of the CDR3 is TGCAGTGCTAGTATGATCGGCGAGCAGTACTTC. It codes for CSASMIGEQYF.

This clonotype was recorded many times. Within a library made for alpha chains, this beta chain is off target, and its count is uninformative. The chain combines TRBV19 with TRBJ2-3, with 11 positions matching TRBD2. The CDR3 extends over 18 amino acids. Trimming cost V 3 bases and J 2 bases; bases outside gene matches: 10. CDR1 LNHDA and CDR2 SQIVND come from the germline V gene (reference sequence). CDR3 residues: CASSIETSGGPATDTQYF. The CDR3 bases are TGTGCCAGTAGTATCGAAACTAGCGGGGGTCCTGCCACAGATACGCAGTATTTT.

Within the sample, this clonotype is medium-sized (0.01 to 0.1%). In a library made to pick up alpha chains, this beta chain is a stray read with a size that means little. The chain combines TRBV5-1 with TRBJ1-1, with 8 bases lining up with TRBD1. V lost 3 bases to trimming and J lost 3 bases; unmatched junction nucleotides: 4. There are 14 residues in the CDR3. Germline assignment: CDR1 SGHRS and CDR2 YFSETQ. CDR3 residues: CASSSGQAYTEAFF. The CDR3 bases are TGCGCCAGCAGCTCGGGACAGGCTTACACTGAAGCTTTCTTT.